This T cell receptor beta chain stems from a study of chemoradiotherapy in HPV16-positive cancers. Overall study: Candidate HPV-specific clones and shared TCR motifs came from two HPV16-positive patients.

TCRdb keeps only in-frame clones here, not all; method: immunoSEQ multiplex PCR. The sample holds about 16,000 clones, approximately 79% seen once. Germline V lookup: CDR1 SGHAT, CDR2 FQNNGV. V lost 5 bases to trimming and J lost 3 bases, with 17 bases between them. The CDR3 has 15 amino acids. Sample acquisition took place from a patient who underwent chemoradiotherapy. The origin of this receptor is a human donor with HPV-associated anogenital cancer. The gene calls are TRBV11-2 and TRBJ2-7, with D possibly being TRBD2 (5 bases). This CDR3 is CASSRLEGRFYEQYF. In DNA, the CDR3 is TGTGCCAGCAGCCGACTTGAGGGCAGATTCTACGAGCAGTACTTC.